These T cell receptor beta chains were read from a single sample in a study of identical twins. MiXCR was run by TCRdb on the 5' RACE reads, yielding one entry per CDR3 protein. The sample records some 300,000 distinct CDR3 sequences, around 12% being singletons. The data also belong to a second study, concerning yellow fever vaccine responses in identical twins.

The source material was CD8+ T cells sorted from blood. The receptors come from a woman aged 18-29 years in good health. CDR3s include the opening cysteine and the closing phenylalanine or tryptophan. Each record gives: J gene, clone size, D gene, V gene, CDR3 DNA, CDR3 protein. The D gene is left open where the match is weak. Size is stated for part of the rows, as once, few or many counts, or as a class when the clone is expanded.

TRBJ2-7 few TRBD1 TRBV28 TGTGCCAGCGCAGGGGGCGTTGGAAAAGACTACGAGCAGTACTTC CASAGGVGKDYEQYF
TRBJ2-5 . TRBD1 TRBV3-1 TGTGCCAGCAATCAAAAGGGACAGGGTCAAGAGACCCAGTACTTC CASNQKGQGQETQYF
TRBJ1-1 few TRBD1 TRBV12-5 TGTGCTAGTGGTTTGCCCGAAAGACAGGGCTCCATGAACACTGAAGCTTTCTTT CASGLPERQGSMNTEAFF
TRBJ2-7 few . TRBV5-1 TGCGCCAGCAGTTTTGGGTGGTCCTACGAGCAGTACTTC CASSFGWSYEQYF
TRBJ2-1 . . TRBV7-8 TGTGCCAGCACCCCGTTTGGCTCCTACAATGAGCAGTTCTTC CASTPFGSYNEQFF
TRBJ2-1 . TRBD2 TRBV2 TGTGCCAGCAGCATCCACACTAGCGGGAGGGGTAGAGAGCCCAATGAGCAGTTCTTC CASSIHTSGRGREPNEQFF
TRBJ2-5 many . TRBV4-1 TGCGCCAGCAGCCAAGAGCTAGTTGGTGAAGAGACCCAGTACTTC CASSQELVGEETQYF
TRBJ2-1 few TRBD2 TRBV4-1 TGCGCCAGCAGCTCAAGCCAGCGGGGGGGCGTGGATGAGCAGTTCTTC CASSSSQRGGVDEQFF
TRBJ1-2 few . TRBV12-3/TRBV12-4 TGTGCCAGCAGTCAAAAACGGGTTAGCTATGGCTACACCTTC CASSQKRVSYGYTF
TRBJ2-7 few . TRBV4-1 TGCGCCAGCGGGGTACCGGGTTCCGGCCGCGAGCAGTACTTC CASGVPGSGREQYF
TRBJ2-1 few . TRBV14 TGTGCCAGCAGTCACCCAGGACTTTCCACCTACAATGAGCAGTTCTTC CASSHPGLSTYNEQFF
TRBJ2-5 few TRBD1 TRBV27 TGTGCCAGCAGGGGGGGACAGGGGGTGAAAGAGACCCAGTACTTC CASRGGQGVKETQYF
TRBJ1-1 few . TRBV29-1 TGCAGCGTTGATCACCCAAGGGACACTGAAGCTTTCTTT CSVDHPRDTEAFF
TRBJ2-2 few TRBD1 TRBV27 TGTGCCAGCACGACGGACAGGGAAGGGAACACCGGGGAGCTGTTTTTT CASTTDREGNTGELFF
TRBJ2-3 few TRBD2 TRBV6-4 TGTGCCAGCAGTGACACTAGCGGGGGAGGTACAGATACGCAGTATTTT CASSDTSGGGTDTQYF
TRBJ2-5 . TRBD1 TRBV7-7 TGTGCCAGCAGCTTAGGGACAGGCTTCCAAGAGACCCAGTACTTC CASSLGTGFQETQYF
TRBJ1-5 few . TRBV7-2 TGTGCCAGCAGCCTCCGGCAAGGGGCGGGTCAGCCCCAGCATTTT CASSLRQGAGQPQHF
TRBJ1-5 few . TRBV6-2/TRBV6-3 TGTGCCAGCAGTGGCAGAGAAAATCAGCCCCAGCATTTT CASSGRENQPQHF
TRBJ2-1 . TRBD2 TRBV9 TGTGCCAGCAGCCCGCCCGGGTCCGGGAGGGGGAATGAGCAGTTCTTC CASSPPGSGRGNEQFF
TRBJ1-5 . . TRBV27 TGTGCCAGCAGTTTATCGATTAAGGGGCCCCAGCATTTT CASSLSIKGPQHF
TRBJ1-6 . . TRBV15 TGTGCCACCAGCAGAGATAGGGGTTCTAATTCACCCCTCCACTTT CATSRDRGSNSPLHF
TRBJ2-1 many . TRBV4-1 TGCGCCAGCAGCCTACTCGGACTGTTGTACAATGAGCAGTTCTTC CASSLLGLLYNEQFF
TRBJ2-7 many . TRBV7-9 TGTGCCAGCATCCCTTCGACAGGACCCTACGAGCAGTACTTC CASIPSTGPYEQYF
TRBJ2-3 many . TRBV4-1 TGCGCCAGCAGCCCAGAGAGGAGCACAGATACGCAGTATTTT CASSPERSTDTQYF
TRBJ2-2 . . TRBV27 TGTGCCAGCCGCCCCCAGGGATCCGGGGAGCTGTTTTTT CASRPQGSGELFF